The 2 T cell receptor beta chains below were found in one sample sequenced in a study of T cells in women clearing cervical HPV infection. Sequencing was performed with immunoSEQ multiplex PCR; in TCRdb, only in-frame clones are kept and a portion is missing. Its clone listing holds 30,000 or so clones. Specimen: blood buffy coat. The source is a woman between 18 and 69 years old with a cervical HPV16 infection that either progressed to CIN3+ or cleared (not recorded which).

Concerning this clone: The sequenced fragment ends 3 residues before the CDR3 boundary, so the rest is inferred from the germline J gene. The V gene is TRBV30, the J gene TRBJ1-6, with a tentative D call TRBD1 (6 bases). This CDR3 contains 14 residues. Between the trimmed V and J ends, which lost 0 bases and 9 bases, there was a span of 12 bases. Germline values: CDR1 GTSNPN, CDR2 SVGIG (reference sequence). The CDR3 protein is CAWSVLQGRSPLHF. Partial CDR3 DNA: TGTGCCTGGAGTGTTTTACAGGGTCGTTCACCC.

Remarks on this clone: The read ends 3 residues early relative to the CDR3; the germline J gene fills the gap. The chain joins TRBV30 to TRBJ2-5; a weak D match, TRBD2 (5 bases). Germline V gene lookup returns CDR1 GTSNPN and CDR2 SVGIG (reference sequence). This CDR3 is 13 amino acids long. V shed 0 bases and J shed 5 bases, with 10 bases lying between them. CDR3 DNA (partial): TGTGCCTGGAGTGTACGCAGGAGGGAGACC. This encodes CAWSVRRRET. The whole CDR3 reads CAWSVRRRETQYF.